These 17 T cell receptor beta chains share one sample of origin, sequenced in a study of identical twins. TCRdb reprocessed the 5' RACE reads with MiXCR, giving one entry per CDR3 protein. Among hundreds of thousands of distinct CDR3 sequences, approximately 6.8% were seen once, and the ten largest hold about 5.6%. These data were likewise used in another study, on yellow fever vaccine responses in identical twins.

Sequenced: CD8+ T cells sorted from blood. Receptor source: a woman aged 18-29 years in good health.

The chain has TRBV7-9 and TRBJ2-7, with 9 nucleotides matching TRBD2. V shed 5 bases, J shed 2 bases, and the junction held 4 bases outside the gene matches. The CDR3 is 14 amino acids. Germline loops: CDR1 SEHNR, CDR2 FQNEAQ (reference sequence). In DNA form, the CDR3 reads TGTGCCAGCAGCCCTAGCGGGACCCCCTACGAGCAGTACTTC. It yields the protein CASSPSGTPYEQYF.

The V gene is TRBV11-1, the J gene TRBJ2-3; 10 nucleotides match TRBD2. Germline loops: CDR1 SGHAT, CDR2 FQDESV (reference sequence). CDR3 length: 18 residues. With V trimmed by 2 bases and J by 2 bases, 10 bases remained unmatched. The CDR3 bases are TGTGCCAGCAGCTTAAAAAGCGGGAGGGCCCAATCCACAGATACGCAGTATTTT. The encoded protein is CASSLKSGRAQSTDTQYF.

The gene calls are TRBV20-1 and TRBJ2-1, with 14 positions matching TRBD2. The V gene's germline CDR1 is DFQATT and CDR2 SNEGSKA (reference sequence). The CDR3 totals 15 residues. V lost 1 base to trimming and J lost 10 bases; unmatched junction nucleotides: 6. This CDR3 is CSARAKTSGGAEQFF. The CDR3 bases are TGCAGTGCTAGAGCCAAGACTAGCGGGGGGGCCGAGCAGTTCTTC.

This chain uses TRBV11-1 with TRBJ2-1, with D unclear. CDR3 length: 14 amino acids. Trimming took off 1 base at V and 5 bases at J, with 9 bases between the two ends. Germline assignment: CDR1 SGHAT and CDR2 FQDESV (reference sequence). The CDR3 loop is CASSLGRSNNEQFF. The CDR3 nucleotides read TGTGCCAGCAGCTTAGGAAGATCTAACAATGAGCAGTTCTTC.

This clonotype occurred many times. This sequence joins TRBV10-3 and TRBJ2-1, with 8 bases that match TRBD2. J was trimmed by 2 bases and V by 6 bases; bases with no gene match: 3. Germline CDR1 and CDR2: ENHRY and SYGVKD. The CDR3 covers 14 residues. The CDR3 DNA reads as TGTGCCATCAGGCGGGGGGCTCCCTACAATGAGCAGTTCTTC. It yields the protein CAIRRGAPYNEQFF.

The rearrangement links TRBV2 to TRBJ1-4, with a weak D call TRBD1 (5 bases). Germline V gene data show CDR1 as SNHLY and CDR2 as FYNNEI. V lost 3 bases to trimming and J lost 4 bases, with 12 bases between them. The CDR3 spans 15 residues. The CDR3 region has the DNA TGTGCCAGCAGTGATGGACAAAGCCTTAATGAAAAACTGTTTTTT. It codes for CASSDGQSLNEKLFF.

This clonotype has only a few counts. The rearrangement joins TRBV7-9 to TRBJ2-5; 8 bases are shared with TRBD2. J was trimmed by 1 base and V by 1 base; bases with no gene match: 5. Looked up from germline, CDR1 is SEHNR and CDR2 is FQNEAQ (reference sequence). The CDR3 length is 16 residues. CDR3 in DNA: TGTGCCAGCAGCTTAGAGGTAGCGGGGCGCCAAGAGACCCAGTACTTC. It specifies CASSLEVAGRQETQYF. Filled out from reference TRBV7-9 and TRBJ2-5, the complete variable domain reads DTGVSQNPRHKITKRGQNVTFRCDPISEHNRLYWYRQTLGQGPEFLTYFQNEAQLEKSRLLSDRFSAERPKGSFSTLEIQRTEQGDSAMYLCASSLEVAGRQETQYFGPGTRLLVL.

This chain links TRBV27 with TRBJ2-7, with TRBD1 matching over 7 bases. The V segment lost 0 bases and the J segment 4 bases; nucleotides outside the gene matches: 6. This CDR3 comprises 15 residues. Per germline, CDR1 MNHEY and CDR2 SMNVEV (reference sequence). CDR3 nucleotides: TGTGCCAGCAGTTTATCCAAGGGGGCGAGGTACGAGCAGTACTTC. This encodes CASSLSKGARYEQYF.

The J gene is TRBJ2-7, the V gene TRBV9; 8 positions agree with TRBD2. V lost 3 bases and J lost 0; bases outside the gene matches: 2. Germline CDR1 and CDR2: SGDLS and YYNGEE. The CDR3 is 14 amino acids. The CDR3 coding sequence is TGTGCCAGCAGCGGTAGCGGGACCTCCTACGAGCAGTACTTC. Translation gives CASSGSGTSYEQYF. Filled out from reference TRBV9 and TRBJ2-7, the complete variable domain reads DSGVTQTPKHLITATGQRVTLRCSPRSGDLSVYWYQQSLDQGLQFLIQYYNGEERAKGNILERFSAQQFPDLHSELNLSSLELGDSALYFCASSGSGTSYEQYFGPGTRLTVT.

The chain uses TRBV20-1 and TRBJ2-7; D remains ambiguous. CDR3 length equals 15 residues. Germline V gene data show CDR1 as DFQATT and CDR2 as SNEGSKA (reference sequence). The germline V and J ends were trimmed by 2 bases and 0 bases, with 14 bases remaining between them. CDR3 region: CSARTHVESSYEQYF. The CDR3 nucleotides read TGCAGTGCTAGAACACATGTCGAGAGCTCCTACGAGCAGTACTTC.

V usage is TRBV6-5 and J usage is TRBJ1-5; D possibly corresponds to TRBD1 (5 bases). Between the trimmed V and J ends, which lost 0 bases and 4 bases, there was a span of 10 bases. The germline V gene encodes CDR1 MNHEY and CDR2 SVGAGI. This CDR3 has 15 residues. CDR3 DNA: TGTGCCAGCAGTTACTCCACAGGAATGAATCAGCCCCAGCATTTT. This gives the protein CASSYSTGMNQPQHF.

The chain carries TRBV12-3 or TRBV12-4 and TRBJ1-5, with D perhaps TRBD1 (6 bases). This CDR3 has 15 residues. The V end lost 3 bases, the J end lost 7 bases, and 16 bases lay between the germline ends. CDR3 loop: CASSFAGGAEQPQHF. DNA of the CDR3: TGTGCCAGCAGTTTTGCGGGGGGGGCAGAGCAGCCCCAGCATTTT.

Ten or more counts support this clonotype. The V gene is TRBV9, the J gene TRBJ2-1, with D hard to call. The CDR3 is 12 residues long. Germline CDR1 and CDR2: SGDLS and YYNGEE. V dropped 0 bases and J dropped 15 bases, with 13 bases sitting between them. The DNA for the CDR3 is TGTGCCAGCAGCGTAGAGGGAAGTCGCTTGTTCTTC. Encoded protein: CASSVEGSRLFF.

The chain combines TRBV20-1 with TRBJ1-1, with D perhaps TRBD1 (6 bases). Trimming shortened V by 6 bases and J by 4 bases, and 18 bases separated the two germline ends. The CDR3 consists of 14 residues. Germline lookup yields CDR1 DFQATT and CDR2 SNEGSKA (reference sequence). As DNA, the CDR3 is TGCAGTGCACCACCCACAGGGTTTGCCACTGAAGCTTTCTTT. This codes for CSAPPTGFATEAFF.

This clonotype has just a few counts. The chain joins TRBV27 to TRBJ2-3, with 11 positions matching TRBD2. Unmatched junction bases numbered 20, after V lost 6 bases and J lost 0 bases. CDR1 and CDR2 (germline): MNHEY, SMNVEV (reference sequence). The CDR3 has 21 amino acids. The CDR3 reads CASRNSGGAPLAPQSTDTQYF. The CDR3, as DNA: TGTGCCAGCAGAAATAGCGGGGGGGCTCCCTTGGCTCCACAAAGCACAGATACGCAGTATTTT.

In its sample, this clonotype was seen once. Being one base from a much bigger clone, this may be a read error. The chain is built from TRBV27 and TRBJ2-5, with 7 positions matching TRBD1. The ends lost 6 bases at V and 3 bases at J; junction bases unmatched: 7. CDR1 is MNHEY and CDR2 is SMNVEV in the germline V gene (reference sequence). The CDR3 runs 14 residues. The CDR3: CASSPQGFEETQYF. The CDR3 region has the DNA TGTGCCAGCAGCCCACAGGGGTTTGAAGAGACCCAGTACTTC.

This clonotype was observed a handful of times. V usage is TRBV12-3 or TRBV12-4 and J usage is TRBJ2-5; D remains ambiguous. Trimming cost V 0 bases and J 5 bases, with 10 bases left between them. The CDR3 sequence is 14 residues long. The CDR3 loop reads CASSLADAGETQYF. CDR3 bases: TGTGCCAGCAGTTTAGCAGACGCCGGCGAGACCCAGTACTTC.